Shown below are 14 T cell receptor beta chains from a single sample sequenced in a study of blood T cell repertoires in COVID-19 (dated by TCRdb to about 2020). The library was prepared using the immunoSEQ multiplex PCR assay. The source is immuneACCESS, and TCRdb retained only in-frame sequences with V and J called. Part of the clones is not carried over; for the studies checked, unresolved V genes explain less than half of this, and the remainder is unexplained. Here the sample has 400,000 to 500,000 clones; over 75% occur a single time. About 1.4% of the sample rests with the top ten. Sequencing input: PBMCs or T cells enriched from blood (not recorded which). Every receptor here comes from a woman aged 18-29 years who had been exposed to COVID-19.

As DNA, the CDR3 is TGTGCCAGTAGTAGGACTAGCGGGGGGGCCAGAGACACAGATACGCAGTATTTT. This encodes CASSRTSGGARDTDTQYF. The chain joins TRBV19 to TRBJ2-3; 15 bases are a match to TRBD2. Germline values: CDR1 LNHDA, CDR2 SQIVND (reference sequence). The CDR3 loop spans 18 amino acids. The V segment lost 4 bases and the J segment 2 bases; nucleotides outside the gene matches: 7.

This chain links TRBV10-3 with TRBJ2-1; D might be TRBD1 (7 bases). This CDR3 contains 16 residues. Germline CDR1 ENHRY, CDR2 SYGVKD. Trimming left V 0 bases short and J 9 bases short, with 18 bases between. The CDR3 nucleotides read TGTGCCATCAGTGAGTCTACTCAGGGGGGCGGCGGTGAGCAGTTCTTC. It specifies CAISESTQGGGGEQFF.

The chain has TRBV7-3 and TRBJ2-1; D not resolved. Between the trimmed V and J ends, which lost 6 bases and 6 bases, there was a span of 15 bases. CDR3 length: 14 amino acids. The V gene's germline CDR1 is SGHTA and CDR2 FQGTGA. CDR3 loop: CASSLPDFSNEQFF. CDR3 in DNA: TGTGCCAGCAGTCTACCCGATTTTTCCAATGAGCAGTTCTTC.

V is TRBV7-2 and J is TRBJ1-5, with D possibly matching TRBD1 (5 bases). Trimming removed 3 bases at V and 5 bases at J, with 11 bases between. Germline CDR1 reads SGHTA; CDR2 reads FQGNSA. CDR3 size: 14 residues. CDR3 in DNA: TGTGCCAGCAGCTTCATAAGGGGCGATCAGCCCCAGCATTTT. It codes for CASSFIRGDQPQHF.

The chain links TRBV5-6 to TRBJ1-2; maybe TRBD1 (6 bases). The CDR3 totals 13 residues. V lost 2 bases and J 7 bases, leaving 12 bases between the germline ends. Per germline, CDR1 SGHDT and CDR2 YYEEEE. The CDR3 nucleotides read TGTGCCAGCAGCTTTACAGGGTACGGTGGCTACACCTTC. Amino acids: CASSFTGYGGYTF.

A single count supports this clone. This chain connects TRBV29-1 to TRBJ2-1, with TRBD2 identical over 12 bases. The CDR3 contains 14 residues. Germline CDR1 SQVTM, CDR2 ANQGSEA. After removal of 4 bases from V and 8 bases from J, the junction contained 6 bases not matched to a gene. The CDR3: CSVVGTSGLDEQFF. CDR3 coding DNA: TGCAGCGTTGTGGGGACTAGCGGGTTAGATGAGCAGTTCTTC.

The rearrangement links TRBV19 to TRBJ2-5; 7 nucleotides match TRBD1. The CDR3 is made up of 14 amino acids. The germline V gene has CDR1 LNHDA and CDR2 SQIVND (reference sequence). With 3 bases clipped from V and 5 bases from J, the junction kept 6 bases outside the gene matches. The CDR3 sequence: CASSITGVGETQYF. The DNA of the CDR3 is TGTGCCAGTAGTATCACAGGGGTAGGGGAGACCCAGTACTTC.

V and J are TRBV4-3 and TRBJ2-2; 7 bases fit TRBD1. The length of the CDR3 is 13 residues. Germline V CDR1 and CDR2: LGHNA, YSLEER. The junction had 3 bases not matched to a gene; V was cut back by 6 bases and J by 5 bases. In DNA form, the CDR3 reads TGCGCCAGCAGGACACAGGGGACCGGGGAGCTGTTTTTT. Residues: CASRTQGTGELFF.

The rearrangement links TRBV5-6 to TRBJ2-7; TRBD2 agrees at 12 bases. V was pared by 4 bases and J by 2 bases, with 7 bases of the junction left unmatched. The CDR3 has 16 residues. Germline V gene sequence: CDR1 SGHDT, CDR2 YYEEEE. The CDR3 is CASSPGLAGNPYEQYF. Here the CDR3 DNA reads TGTGCCAGCAGCCCAGGACTAGCGGGGAATCCCTACGAGCAGTACTTC. The complete variable domain, with remaining parts taken from reference TRBV5-6 and TRBJ2-7, reads DAGVTQSPTHLIKTRGQQVTLRCSPKSGHDTVSWYQQALGQGPQFIFQYYEEEERQRGNFPDRFSGHQFPNYSSELNVNALLLGDSALYLCASSPGLAGNPYEQYFGPGTRLTVT.

This sequence joins TRBV27 and TRBJ1-3; the D is unclear. Looked up from germline, CDR1 is MNHEY and CDR2 is SMNVEV (reference sequence). This CDR3 comprises 15 residues. V was pared by 6 bases and J by 4 bases, with 16 bases between. The CDR3 DNA sequence: TGTGCCAGCAGAACCTCCGGGTCCCAAGGAAACACCATATATTTT. It specifies CASRTSGSQGNTIYF.

The V gene is TRBV7-9, the J gene TRBJ1-3; D unclear. V gave up 2 bases and J gave up 7 bases, with 12 bases separating them. The germline V gene encodes CDR1 SEHNR and CDR2 FQNEAQ (reference sequence). The CDR3 is made up of 14 amino acids. The CDR3 here is CASSLPGGRNTIYF. The CDR3 coding sequence is TGTGCCAGCAGCTTACCAGGAGGTCGGAACACCATATATTTT.

The rearrangement joins TRBV7-2 to TRBJ2-7, with a possible D match to TRBD1 (5 bases). This CDR3 is 16 amino acids long. CDR1 SGHTA and CDR2 FQGNSA come from the germline V gene. With 1 base removed from V and 4 bases from J, the gap between germline ends came to 17 bases. This CDR3 is CASSLDPTVGLYEQYF. CDR3 sequence (DNA): TGTGCCAGCAGCTTAGACCCGACAGTAGGGCTGTACGAGCAGTACTTC.

This clone was recorded once. The chain recombines TRBV24-1 with TRBJ2-2, with D tentatively TRBD2 (6 bases). The germline V gene has CDR1 KGHDR and CDR2 SFDVKD. CDR3 length: 14 residues. Trimming removed 6 bases at V and 4 bases at J, with 11 bases between. Here the CDR3 DNA reads TGTGCCACCAGTCCGCTAGCGCTCACCGGGGAGCTGTTTTTT. Translating gives CATSPLALTGELFF.

The chain carries TRBV11-2 and TRBJ1-4; D is possibly TRBD1 (5 bases). CDR1 is SGHAT and CDR2 is FQNNGV in the germline V gene. The CDR3 length is 15 residues. Trimming stripped 0 bases from V and 7 bases from J, with 12 bases between. DNA of the CDR3: TGTGCCAGCAGCTTAGATCTTCCACAGGTTGAAAAACTGTTTTTT. Translated: CASSLDLPQVEKLFF.